These 17 T cell receptor beta chains were all obtained from the same sample, sequenced in a study of neurological immune-mediated disorders. The time point was: longitudinal time-point 3. TCRdb independently ran MiXCR on the 5' RACE reads; one entry per CDR3 protein. This table holds 84,000 or so distinct CDR3 sequences, 4.3% found once. The specimen was PBMCs. These receptors were taken from a woman aged 55 to 70 with multiple sclerosis.

This clonotype was picked up many times. The chain uses TRBV5-1 and TRBJ2-7; D not certain. With 0 bases removed from V and 2 bases from J, the gap between germline ends came to 9 bases. Germline-derived CDR1 and CDR2 are SGHRS and YFSETQ. This CDR3 region has 14 residues. The CDR3 reads CASSLAPDTYEQYF. CDR3 sequence (DNA): TGCGCCAGCAGCTTGGCCCCGGATACCTACGAGCAGTACTTC.

This clonotype was observed many times. The chain carries TRBV18 and TRBJ1-1; D is ambiguous. Trimming cost V 5 bases and J 1 base, with 11 bases left between them. There are 14 residues in the CDR3. Per the germline V gene, CDR1 is KGHSH and CDR2 is LQKENI. The CDR3 is CASSFRTENTEAFF. CDR3 nucleotides: TGTGCCAGCTCATTTCGGACTGAGAACACTGAAGCTTTCTTT.

This clonotype was seen ten or more times. The rearrangement uses TRBV15 and TRBJ1-1; D call uncertain. Germline V gene lookup returns CDR1 LNHNV and CDR2 YYDKDF (reference sequence). CDR3 length: 13 amino acids. Trimming cost V 4 bases and J 2 bases, with 8 bases left between them. CDR3 DNA: TGTGCCACCAGCACGTACAGAAACACTGAAGCTTTCTTT. The encoded protein is CATSTYRNTEAFF.

This clonotype has at least ten counts. The chain couples TRBV20-1 to TRBJ1-4; D not certain. The CDR3 is made up of 15 amino acids. The germline gives CDR1 DFQATT, CDR2 SNEGSKA (reference sequence). Trimming took 4 bases from V and 6 from J, leaving 18 bases between them. The CDR3 is CSAITRAEGYEKLFF. The CDR3 DNA follows: TGCAGTGCTATCACTCGTGCAGAGGGTTATGAAAAACTGTTTTTT.

Ten or more counts support this clonotype. The rearrangement uses TRBV5-1 and TRBJ1-2; D not certain. V lost 1 base and J lost 5, with 9 bases in between. The CDR3 spans 13 residues. Germline-derived CDR1 and CDR2 are SGHRS and YFSETQ. CDR3 nucleotides: TGCGCCAGCAGCTTGATGTCAGAGTATGGCTACACCTTC. This translates into CASSLMSEYGYTF.

The rearrangement joins TRBV28 to TRBJ2-1; 10 bases line up with TRBD2. CDR3 size: 15 residues. Trimming took 6 bases from V and 5 from J; bases not matched to a gene: 7. Germline V gene sequence: CDR1 MDHEN, CDR2 SYDVKM. The CDR3 region is CASRKAGGPNNEQFF. Written as DNA, the CDR3 is TGTGCCAGCAGAAAAGCGGGGGGGCCAAACAATGAGCAGTTCTTC.

The V and J genes are TRBV3-1 and TRBJ1-5, with D tentatively TRBD1 (5 bases). Germline V gene data show CDR1 as LGHDT and CDR2 as YNNKEL (reference sequence). The CDR3 loop spans 14 amino acids. V gave up 4 bases and J gave up 6 bases, with 13 bases separating them. The CDR3 DNA follows: TGTGCCAGCAGCCCCGCCGTAGGGACTCAGCCCCAGCATTTT. It translates to CASSPAVGTQPQHF.

This clonotype appeared many times. V and J are TRBV9 and TRBJ2-7; TRBD1 or TRBD2 may be the D gene (5 bases each). The CDR3 spans 16 residues. The germline V and J ends were trimmed by 3 bases and 7 bases, with 23 bases remaining between them. Germline V gene lookup returns CDR1 SGDLS and CDR2 YYNGEE. CDR3 DNA: TGTGCCAGCAGCGGCCTGACCGGGACCCGCCTTTCGGAGCAGTACTTC. This gives the protein CASSGLTGTRLSEQYF.

At least ten counts were recorded for this clonotype. The rearrangement links TRBV9 to TRBJ2-1; TRBD2 agrees at 10 bases. J was trimmed by 6 bases and V by 4 bases; bases with no gene match: 7. This CDR3 comprises 15 residues. From germline, CDR1 is SGDLS and CDR2 YYNGEE. CDR3 coding DNA: TGTGCCAGCAGCCCGAGCGGGGGGGCGCTCAATGAGCAGTTCTTC. Its translation is CASSPSGGALNEQFF.

This clonotype appeared many times. This chain links TRBV7-8 with TRBJ2-5, with D hard to call. This CDR3 contains 15 residues. V was cut by 3 bases and J by 1 base, with 12 bases left in between. Germline V gene sequence: CDR1 SGHVS, CDR2 FQNEAQ. Here the CDR3 reads CASSFDRVFQETQYF. In nucleotides, the CDR3 is TGTGCCAGCAGCTTCGACCGTGTATTCCAAGAGACCCAGTACTTC. Full variable domain (missing parts from reference TRBV7-8 and TRBJ2-5): GAGVSQSPRYKVAKRGQDVALRCDPISGHVSLFWYQQALGQGPEFLTYFQNEAQLDKSGLPSDRFFAERPEGSVSTLKIQRTQQEDSAVYLCASSFDRVFQETQYFGPGTRLLVL.

By share of the sample, this clonotype is hyperexpanded. The V and J genes are TRBV20-1 and TRBJ2-7; TRBD2 matches at 7 bases. CDR3 length: 16 amino acids. J was trimmed by 4 bases and V by 0 bases; bases with no gene match: 12. CDR1 and CDR2 from the germline V gene are DFQATT and SNEGSKA (reference sequence). The CDR3 nucleotides read TGCAGTGCTAGAGAATATCGGGACTATGAAACTTACGAGCAGTACTTC. Protein product: CSAREYRDYETYEQYF.

The table lists this clonotype with many counts. The V and J genes are TRBV20-1 and TRBJ2-5, with TRBD2 as a possible D gene (5 bases). Trimming pared 1 base from V and 3 bases from J, leaving 12 bases between. The CDR3 has 14 residues. The germline gives CDR1 DFQATT, CDR2 SNEGSKA (reference sequence). The CDR3 region is CSARVSETKETQYF. CDR3 nucleotides: TGCAGTGCTAGAGTCTCCGAGACTAAAGAGACCCAGTACTTC.

This clonotype has a count of ten or more. J is TRBJ1-2 and V is TRBV27; no clear D. V lost 3 bases and J 2 bases, leaving 7 bases between the germline ends. Germline V gene lookup returns CDR1 MNHEY and CDR2 SMNVEV (reference sequence). The CDR3 is made up of 13 amino acids. CDR3 DNA sequence: TGTGCCAGCAGTTTTCAGCCCAACTATGGCTACACCTTC. This encodes CASSFQPNYGYTF.

This clonotype was picked up many times. The genes are TRBV5-4 and TRBJ1-6, with no clear D. CDR1 and CDR2 (germline): SGHNT, YYREEE (reference sequence). The V end lost 2 bases, the J end lost 0 bases, and 6 bases lay between the germline ends. CDR3 length equals 15 residues. The chain's CDR3 is CASSFGSSYNSPLHF. CDR3 coding DNA: TGTGCCAGCAGCTTTGGGAGCTCCTATAATTCACCCCTCCACTTT.

This clonotype was recorded many times. V gene TRBV20-1 combines with J gene TRBJ1-1; D might be TRBD1 (5 bases). The CDR3 totals 16 residues. V dropped 0 bases and J dropped 0 bases, with 14 bases sitting between them. The germline V gene encodes CDR1 DFQATT and CDR2 SNEGSKA (reference sequence). CDR3 region: CSARDWGKDMNTEAFF. The CDR3 nucleotides are TGCAGTGCTAGAGATTGGGGGAAAGATATGAACACTGAAGCTTTCTTT.

This clonotype was recorded at least ten times. The V call is TRBV5-1, the J call TRBJ2-7, with D perhaps TRBD1 or TRBD2 (5 bases each). Germline V gene sequence: CDR1 SGHRS, CDR2 YFSETQ. V gave up 5 bases and J gave up 7 bases, with 25 bases separating them. This CDR3 has 16 residues. The CDR3 nucleotides are TGCGCCAGCAGTCCGGGGACCCAACTCCAGTTTAATGAGCAGTACTTC. Protein product: CASSPGTQLQFNEQYF.

This clonotype was counted many times. The V gene is TRBV7-8, the J gene TRBJ2-5; TRBD2 might be the D (5 bases). The V gene's germline CDR1 is SGHVS and CDR2 FQNEAQ. V lost 2 bases to trimming and J lost 5 bases, with 12 bases between them. The CDR3 is made up of 14 amino acids. CDR3 sequence: CASSLYEGGETQYF. The CDR3 nucleotides are TGTGCCAGCAGCTTATATGAGGGCGGGGAGACCCAGTACTTC.